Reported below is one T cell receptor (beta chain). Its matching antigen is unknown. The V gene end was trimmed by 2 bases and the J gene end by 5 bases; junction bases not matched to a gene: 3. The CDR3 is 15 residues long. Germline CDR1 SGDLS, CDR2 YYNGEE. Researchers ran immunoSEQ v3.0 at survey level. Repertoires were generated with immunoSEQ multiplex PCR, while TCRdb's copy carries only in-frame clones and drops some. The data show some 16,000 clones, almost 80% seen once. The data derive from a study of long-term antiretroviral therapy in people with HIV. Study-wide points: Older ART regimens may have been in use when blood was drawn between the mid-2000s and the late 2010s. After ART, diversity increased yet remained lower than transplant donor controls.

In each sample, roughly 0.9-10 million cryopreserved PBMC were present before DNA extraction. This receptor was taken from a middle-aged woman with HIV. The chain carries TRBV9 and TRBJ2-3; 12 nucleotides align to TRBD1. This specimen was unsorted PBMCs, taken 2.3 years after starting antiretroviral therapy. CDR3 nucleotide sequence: TGTGCCAGCAGCGTGGGGACAGGGGGCAGAGATACGCAGTATTTT. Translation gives CASSVGTGGRDTQYF.